The 28 T cell receptor beta chains presented below share a single source sample, sequenced in a study of blood T cell repertoires in COVID-19. The table came from immunoSEQ multiplex PCR; TCRdb's copy has only in-frame clones and leaves some out. The sample includes some 300,000 clones, approximately 86% of them seen just once. The sequencing sample was made of peripheral blood. The receptors stem from a woman in her seventies with COVID-19, enrolled during active disease.

The V call is TRBV7-2, the J call TRBJ2-7, with no clear D. Between the trimmed V and J ends, which lost 5 bases and 3 bases, there was a span of 5 bases. Looked up from germline, CDR1 is SGHTA and CDR2 is FQGNSA. The CDR3 is 11 residues long. CDR3 nucleotides: TGTGCCAGCAGCGCGTTCTACGAGCAGTACTTC. This codes for CASSAFYEQYF.

This chain links TRBV3-1 (or the pseudogene TRBV3-2) with TRBJ1-2; a weak D match, TRBD1 (5 bases). This CDR3 is built from 14 residues. The V end was cut by 0 bases, the J end by 5 bases, with 10 bases between. Germline CDR1 and CDR2: LGHDT and YNNKEL (reference sequence). In nucleotides, the CDR3 is TGTGCCAGCAGCCAAGACCATCAGGGATATGGCTACACCTTC. Its translation is CASSQDHQGYGYTF.

The V and J genes are TRBV19 and TRBJ2-4, with D maybe TRBD2 (6 bases). The length of the CDR3 is 13 residues. V gave up 4 bases and J gave up 8 bases, with 12 bases separating them. CDR1 and CDR2 (germline): LNHDA, SQIVND (reference sequence). In DNA form, the CDR3 reads TGTGCCAGTAGTACCGGGAGTAGGGACATTCAGTACTTC. Its protein is CASSTGSRDIQYF.

The rearrangement joins TRBV18 to TRBJ1-1; D gene unclear. The V gene lost 0 bases and the J gene lost 1 base, with 6 bases spanning the gap. In germline, CDR1 is KGHSH, CDR2 LQKENI. The CDR3 length is 14 residues. In DNA, the CDR3 is TGTGCCAGCTCACCACCTTTCCAGAACACTGAAGCTTTCTTT. It specifies CASSPPFQNTEAFF.

The chain couples TRBV4-2 to TRBJ1-6; D is possibly TRBD1 (5 bases). This CDR3 region has 12 residues. Looked up from germline, CDR1 is LGHNA and CDR2 is YNFKEQ. V shed 4 bases and J shed 13 bases, with 11 bases lying between them. The CDR3 bases are TGTGCCAGCAGCCCGTCGGGGGTCCCCCTCCACTTT. It encodes CASSPSGVPLHF.

The rearrangement uses TRBV29-1 and TRBJ2-3, with 9 bases aligning to TRBD2. This CDR3 comprises 13 residues. Germline V lookup: CDR1 SQVTM, CDR2 ANQGSEA. CDR3 coding DNA: TGCGGAACAATAGCGGGGGGCACAGATACGCAGTATTTT. Protein: CGTIAGGTDTQYF.

Only a few counts were recorded for this clone. This chain uses TRBV2 with TRBJ1-1; tentatively, D is TRBD1 (5 bases). This CDR3 is 15 amino acids long. Germline assignment: CDR1 SNHLY and CDR2 FYNNEI. Trimming pared 3 bases from V and 2 bases from J, leaving 13 bases between. For the CDR3, the DNA is TGTGCCAGCAGTGACGGGGGGGTCGCTAACACTGAAGCTTTCTTT. The encoded protein is CASSDGGVANTEAFF. Filled out from reference TRBV2 and TRBJ1-1, the complete variable domain reads EPEVTQTPSHQVTQMGQEVILRCVPISNHLYFYWYRQILGQKVEFLVSFYNNEISEKSEIFDDQFSVERPDGSNFTLKIRSTKLEDSAMYFCASSDGGVANTEAFFGQGTRLTVV.

On this clone: Additional DNA sequences in this sample encode the identical CDR3. V and J are TRBV5-1 and TRBJ2-5; 7 bases are a match to TRBD1. Trimming at V came to 3 bases and at J to 5 bases, leaving 7 bases not matched to a gene. From germline, CDR1 is SGHRS and CDR2 YFSETQ. The CDR3 loop spans 14 amino acids. This CDR3 reads CASSSTGLGETQYF. As DNA, the CDR3 is TGCGCCAGCAGCTCGACAGGGTTGGGGGAGACCCAGTACTTC.

The chain combines TRBV5-1 with TRBJ2-3; 8 bases are shared with TRBD1. CDR3 length: 15 residues. The germline gives CDR1 SGHRS, CDR2 YFSETQ. After removal of 6 bases from V and 4 bases from J, the junction contained 10 bases not matched to a gene. The CDR3 region is CASTPPGQGADTQYF. In nucleotides, the CDR3 is TGCGCCAGCACGCCCCCAGGACAGGGCGCAGATACGCAGTATTTT.

The rearrangement links TRBV9 to TRBJ2-5; a weak D match, TRBD2 (6 bases). The V end lost 0 bases, the J end lost 5 bases, and 11 bases lay between the germline ends. This CDR3 contains 14 residues. Per the germline V gene, CDR1 is SGDLS and CDR2 is YYNGEE. In DNA, the CDR3 is TGTGCCAGCAGCGTAGGGGGGGTCCAGGAGACCCAGTACTTC. The encoded protein is CASSVGGVQETQYF.

This clone was observed a single time. The chain couples TRBV5-6 to TRBJ2-3; 10 bases align to TRBD2. CDR3 length: 15 residues. Per germline, CDR1 SGHDT and CDR2 YYEEEE. V lost 2 bases and J lost 3; bases outside the gene matches: 3. The CDR3 loop is CASSFRLAGTDTQYF. The CDR3 region has the DNA TGTGCCAGCAGCTTTCGACTAGCGGGTACAGATACGCAGTATTTT.

The chain has TRBV5-6 and TRBJ1-3, with unresolved D. The V end lost 4 bases, the J end lost 0 bases, and 5 bases lay between the germline ends. The CDR3 contains 13 residues. Germline loops: CDR1 SGHDT, CDR2 YYEEEE. In nucleotides, the CDR3 is TGTGCCAGCAGCGCGGTCTCTGGAAACACCATATATTTT. This sequence encodes CASSAVSGNTIYF.

V and J are TRBV7-9 and TRBJ2-3; TRBD2 aligns across 8 bases. With V trimmed by 1 base and J by 2 bases, 5 bases remained unmatched. This CDR3 has 16 amino acids. In germline, CDR1 is SEHNR, CDR2 FQNEAQ (reference sequence). The chain's CDR3 is CASSLGSSGVTDTQYF. The CDR3 DNA reads as TGTGCCAGCAGCTTAGGTAGTAGCGGGGTCACAGATACGCAGTATTTT.

The chain couples TRBV30 to TRBJ1-4; the D gene is possibly TRBD1 (5 bases). The CDR3 runs 14 residues. Trimming left V 3 bases short and J 6 bases short, with 14 bases between. From germline, CDR1 is GTSNPN and CDR2 SVGIG (reference sequence). CDR3 coding DNA: TGTGCCTGGAGGCCCCAGGGTTTAGATGAAAAACTGTTTTTT. Its translation: CAWRPQGLDEKLFF.

The chain is built from TRBV10-3 and TRBJ2-2; possibly TRBD1 for D (5 bases). V shed 11 bases and J shed 0 bases, with 10 bases lying between them. The CDR3 covers 13 residues. Germline CDR1 reads ENHRY; CDR2 reads SYGVKD. For the CDR3, the DNA is TGTGCCGGCCGACAGTCGAACACCGGGGAGCTGTTTTTT. Translated: CAGRQSNTGELFF.

The J gene is TRBJ1-4, the V gene TRBV7-8; TRBD1 might be the D (6 bases). There are 16 residues in the CDR3. Germline lookup yields CDR1 SGHVS and CDR2 FQNEAQ. V lost 1 base to trimming and J lost 8 bases, with 17 bases between them. In nucleotides, the CDR3 is TGTGCCAGCAGCTTAGGGGGGGGCGGGACGGCCGAAAAACTGTTTTTT. It specifies CASSLGGGGTAEKLFF.

The chain employs TRBV10-1 and TRBJ2-7; TRBD2 might be the D (6 bases). The V gene lost 9 bases and the J gene lost 5 bases, with 11 bases spanning the gap. The CDR3 spans 11 residues. Germline CDR1 reads WNHNN; CDR2 reads SYGVQD (reference sequence). CDR3 in amino acids: CASGTGNEQYF. Written as DNA, the CDR3 is TGCGCCAGTGGGACTGGAAACGAGCAGTACTTC.

The J gene is TRBJ1-1, the V gene TRBV3-1 (or the pseudogene TRBV3-2); TRBD1 matches at 7 bases. This CDR3 region has 14 residues. Germline loops: CDR1 LGHDT, CDR2 YNNKEL (reference sequence). V lost 2 bases to trimming and J lost 3 bases; unmatched junction nucleotides: 3. CDR3 sequence: CASSQIDRDTEAFF. The CDR3 DNA follows: TGTGCCAGCAGCCAAATAGACAGGGACACTGAAGCTTTCTTT.

The chain recombines TRBV29-1 with TRBJ2-1; a weak D match, TRBD1 (6 bases). The CDR3 runs 15 residues. Germline V CDR1 and CDR2: SQVTM, ANQGSEA. Trimming cost V 1 base and J 3 bases, with 13 bases left between them. The CDR3 reads CSVEGTESLYNEQFF. For the CDR3, the DNA is TGCAGCGTTGAAGGGACAGAAAGCCTCTACAATGAGCAGTTCTTC.

The CDR3 sequence: CASSSLGSREQYF. In nucleotides, the CDR3 is TGTGCCAGCAGCTCACTAGGAAGTAGAGAGCAGTACTTC. The chain combines TRBV5-4 with TRBJ2-7, with D maybe TRBD2 (5 bases). The CDR3 runs 13 residues. Germline values: CDR1 SGHNT, CDR2 YYREEE (reference sequence). Between the trimmed V and J ends, which lost 3 bases and 7 bases, there was a span of 14 bases.

V is TRBV11-2 and J is TRBJ2-6; 9 bases map to TRBD1. The length of the CDR3 is 17 residues. V gave up 3 bases and J gave up 0 bases; unmatched junction bases: 3. CDR1 SGHAT and CDR2 FQNNGV come from the germline V gene. The CDR3 region is CASSLMGQGSGANVLTF. CDR3 DNA sequence: TGTGCCAGCAGCTTGATGGGACAGGGCTCTGGGGCCAACGTCCTGACTTTC.

The chain has TRBV2 and TRBJ1-2; D gene uncertain. This CDR3 has 12 amino acids. Trimming shortened V by 8 bases and J by 0 bases, and 7 bases separated the two germline ends. Germline lookup yields CDR1 SNHLY and CDR2 FYNNEI. CDR3 bases: TGTGCCAGCGTGGAGACTAACTATGGCTACACCTTC. Residues: CASVETNYGYTF.

The J gene is TRBJ2-4, the V gene TRBV7-2, with TRBD2 identical over 16 bases. The V and J ends lost 5 bases and 8 bases, in that order; junction bases with no gene match: 9. CDR1 and CDR2 from the germline V gene are SGHTA and FQGNSA. The CDR3 is 17 amino acids. CDR3 loop: CASSPGTSGGAADIQYF. In DNA form, the CDR3 reads TGTGCCAGCAGCCCCGGGACTAGCGGGGGGGCCGCGGACATTCAGTACTTC.

This CDR3 reads CASSFSFVAGGQDGFF. CDR3 nucleotides: TGCGCCAGCAGCTTTTCCTTTGTCGCGGGGGGGCAGGATGGCTTCTTC. V is TRBV5-1 and J is TRBJ2-1; TRBD2 aligns across 9 bases. The junction had 19 bases not matched to a gene; V was cut back by 2 bases and J by 16 bases. This CDR3 contains 16 residues. Germline CDR1 and CDR2: SGHRS and YFSETQ.

This clone showed up just once. Here the CDR3 reads CASSYRDRGRLNYGYTF. The CDR3, as DNA: TGTGCCAGCAGCTACCGGGACAGGGGGCGATTGAACTATGGCTACACCTTC. The V and J genes are TRBV11-2 and TRBJ1-2; 12 bases match TRBD1. From germline, CDR1 is SGHAT and CDR2 FQNNGV. This CDR3 is 17 amino acids long. Trimming at V came to 4 bases and at J to 2 bases, leaving 8 bases not matched to a gene.

The genes are TRBV6-2 or TRBV6-3 and TRBJ1-5; D perhaps matches TRBD1 (5 bases). Germline CDR1 and CDR2: MNHEY and SVGEGT. Trimming shortened V by 2 bases and J by 1 base, and 12 bases separated the two germline ends. The CDR3 length is 16 residues. CDR3 sequence reads: CASSYGVKGSNQPQHF. In nucleotides, the CDR3 is TGTGCCAGCAGTTACGGTGTTAAGGGGAGCAATCAGCCCCAGCATTTT.

The chain joins TRBV19 to TRBJ1-3; 11 positions match TRBD1. With 4 bases clipped from V and 0 bases from J, the junction kept 14 bases outside the gene matches. CDR3 length: 20 residues. Germline V CDR1 and CDR2: LNHDA, SQIVND (reference sequence). Here the CDR3 DNA reads TGTGCCAGTAGTACGGTCCCGGGACAGGGGGGAAAACACTCTGGAAACACCATATATTTT. It yields the protein CASSTVPGQGGKHSGNTIYF.

The J gene is TRBJ2-7, the V gene TRBV18, with 10 nucleotides matching TRBD2. V lost 5 bases to trimming and J lost 6 bases; unmatched junction nucleotides: 4. The germline gives CDR1 KGHSH, CDR2 LQKENI. CDR3 length equals 13 residues. The CDR3 coding sequence is TGTGCCAGCTCAGGTCTAGCGGGGGTCGAGCAGTACTTC. Translated, it gives CASSGLAGVEQYF.